This T cell receptor (beta chain) came from a study of blood T cells in healthy people across ages. Between the trimmed V and J ends, which lost 3 bases and 3 bases, there was a span of 5 bases. CDR1 is MDHEN and CDR2 is SYDVKM in the germline V gene. The CDR3 runs to 12 residues. A sample-barcoded 5' primer and a J-beta primer mix were used in a second PCR of about 7 to 11 cycles. TCRdb re-analysed the 5' RACE reads in MiXCR, keeping a single row per CDR3 protein. Among approximately 800,000 distinct CDR3 sequences, roughly 64% were seen once, and the ten largest hold over 20%. The sample comprised blood. The chain recombines TRBV28 with TRBJ1-1, with D unclear. The sequence was obtained from a man aged 30 to 39 in good health. Here the CDR3 reads CASSLEYTEAFF. In DNA, the CDR3 is TGTGCCAGCAGTTTGGAATACACTGAAGCTTTCTTT.